Listed below are T cell receptor beta chains from one sample, sequenced in a study of Ad26.COV2.S vaccination and SARS-CoV-2 variants. Profiling relied on immunoSEQ multiplex PCR, and the TCRdb table lists in-frame clones only, not all of them. The sample contains around 450,000 clones, roughly 90% of which appear only once. The material sequenced was peripheral blood, taken in a trial of Ad26.COV2.S vaccine versus placebo. The source of these receptors is a person aged 18-60 years who received the Ad26.COV2.S COVID-19 vaccine or a placebo. Each CDR3 is given with its conserved first and last residue. The order of the fields is J gene, D gene, clone size, V gene, CDR3 DNA, CDR3 protein. D genes are given only for firm matches. Clone size is not always given. Where it is, it says once, few, many or a class for expanded clones.

j_gene: TRBJ2-1
d_gene: .
abundance: .
v_gene: TRBV5-6
CDR3nt: TGTGCCAGCAGGGACCTAGTCCGGACGAATGAGCAGTTCTTC
CDR3aa: CASRDLVRTNEQFF

j_gene: TRBJ2-5
d_gene: TRBD2
abundance: .
v_gene: TRBV19
CDR3nt: TGTGCCAGTAGTATGATCGGGTCTAGCGGGCACCAAGAGACCCAGTACTTC
CDR3aa: CASSMIGSSGHQETQYF

j_gene: TRBJ1-2
d_gene: .
abundance: .
v_gene: TRBV5-1
CDR3nt: TGCGCCAGCAGCGGGGCAGGGGAGATCGGCTACACCTTC
CDR3aa: CASSGAGEIGYTF

j_gene: TRBJ1-5
d_gene: .
abundance: once
v_gene: TRBV4-2
CDR3nt: TGTGCCAGCAGCCCGGATATAGGGGTCAGCAATCAGCCCCAGCATTTT
CDR3aa: CASSPDIGVSNQPQHF

j_gene: TRBJ1-2
d_gene: .
abundance: .
v_gene: TRBV24-1
CDR3nt: TGTGCCACCAGTGAATCCCGGGACGGTAACTATGGCTACACCTTC
CDR3aa: CATSESRDGNYGYTF

j_gene: TRBJ1-2
d_gene: TRBD1
abundance: .
v_gene: TRBV7-9
CDR3nt: TGTGCCAGCAGCTTAGATGGAGGGGGCTTCTATGGCTACACCTTC
CDR3aa: CASSLDGGGFYGYTF

j_gene: TRBJ2-3
d_gene: TRBD2
abundance: .
v_gene: TRBV5-1
CDR3nt: TGCGCCAGCAGCCGGCGGGGGAGTAGCACAGATACGCAGTATTTT
CDR3aa: CASSRRGSSTDTQYF

j_gene: TRBJ1-2
d_gene: .
abundance: .
v_gene: TRBV3-1/TRBV3-2
CDR3nt: TGTGCCAGCAGCCCTACGAGAGCTGGAAACTATGGCTACACCTTC
CDR3aa: CASSPTRAGNYGYTF

j_gene: TRBJ1-1
d_gene: .
abundance: .
v_gene: TRBV28
CDR3nt: TGTGCCAGCAGTTTACAGTTTGAAGCTTTCTTT
CDR3aa: CASSLQFEAFF

j_gene: TRBJ2-7
d_gene: .
abundance: .
v_gene: TRBV6-5
CDR3nt: TGTGCCAGCAGTTTACAGGGACCCTACGAGCAGTACTTC
CDR3aa: CASSLQGPYEQYF

j_gene: TRBJ1-2
d_gene: .
abundance: .
v_gene: TRBV28
CDR3nt: TGTGCCAGCAGTTCTCAGGGCTATGGCTACACCTTC
CDR3aa: CASSSQGYGYTF

j_gene: TRBJ2-1
d_gene: TRBD2
abundance: once
v_gene: TRBV27
CDR3nt: TGTGCCAGCAGGTTCCTAGCGGGGGAAGGAAATGAGCAGTTCTTC
CDR3aa: CASRFLAGEGNEQFF

j_gene: TRBJ1-2
d_gene: TRBD1
abundance: .
v_gene: TRBV5-1
CDR3nt: TGCGCCAGCAGCTTGGTTGGGACAGGGGATGATGGCTACACCTTC
CDR3aa: CASSLVGTGDDGYTF

j_gene: TRBJ1-4
d_gene: .
abundance: once
v_gene: TRBV11-3
CDR3nt: TGTGCCAGCAGCTTAGTCGGCCAGATCCGAACTAATGAAAAACTGTTTTTT
CDR3aa: CASSLVGQIRTNEKLFF

j_gene: TRBJ2-5
d_gene: TRBD2
abundance: .
v_gene: TRBV4-1
CDR3nt: TGCGCCAGCAGCCAAGTAGGGAGGGAAGAGACCCAGTACTTC
CDR3aa: CASSQVGREETQYF

j_gene: TRBJ1-1
d_gene: .
abundance: .
v_gene: TRBV6-1
CDR3nt: TGTGCCAGCAGTCCCCTTTCCTCGGACACTGAAGCTTTCTTT
CDR3aa: CASSPLSSDTEAFF

j_gene: TRBJ2-7
d_gene: TRBD2
abundance: .
v_gene: TRBV10-3
CDR3nt: TGTGCCATCAGTGTAGGACTAGCGGGGGGGAACGAGCAGTACTTC
CDR3aa: CAISVGLAGGNEQYF

j_gene: TRBJ1-5
d_gene: .
abundance: .
v_gene: TRBV7-8
CDR3nt: TGTGCCAGCAGCTTAGGAGGGAATAGCAATCAGCCCCAGCATTTT
CDR3aa: CASSLGGNSNQPQHF

j_gene: TRBJ1-1
d_gene: .
abundance: once
v_gene: TRBV29-1
CDR3nt: TGCAGCGTCGAGGGCAGGGGGAACACTGAAGCTTTCTTT
CDR3aa: CSVEGRGNTEAFF

j_gene: TRBJ1-2
d_gene: TRBD1
abundance: .
v_gene: TRBV6-2/TRBV6-3
CDR3nt: TGTGCCAGCATCCCTGGGTCGGACAGGGTCCATGGCTACACCTTC
CDR3aa: CASIPGSDRVHGYTF

j_gene: TRBJ2-3
d_gene: TRBD1
abundance: .
v_gene: TRBV18
CDR3nt: TGTGCCAGCTCAACCCTGGGACAGGGGGCGCGAAGGGTGAGCACAGATACGCAGTATTTT
CDR3aa: CASSTLGQGARRVSTDTQYF

j_gene: TRBJ1-5
d_gene: TRBD1
abundance: .
v_gene: TRBV19
CDR3nt: TGTGCCAGCCAGGGGGGCCCCAATCAGCCCCAGCATTTT
CDR3aa: CASQGGPNQPQHF

j_gene: TRBJ1-4
d_gene: TRBD1
abundance: .
v_gene: TRBV7-6
CDR3nt: TGTGCCAGCAGCCCTGAGGGACAGGCTGATGAAAAACTGTTTTTT
CDR3aa: CASSPEGQADEKLFF

j_gene: TRBJ2-7
d_gene: .
abundance: .
v_gene: TRBV6-5
CDR3nt: TGTGCCAGCAGGTCACAGGGTGGGTACGAGCAGTACTTC
CDR3aa: CASRSQGGYEQYF

j_gene: TRBJ1-1
d_gene: .
abundance: .
v_gene: TRBV5-8
CDR3nt: TGTGCCAGCAGCCCCAATTCCGCAGCGCCCGCCCTTCGTGGAGCTTTCTTT
CDR3aa: CASSPNSAAPALRGAFF

j_gene: TRBJ2-5
d_gene: TRBD2
abundance: .
v_gene: TRBV28
CDR3nt: TGTGCCAGCAGTCCCCTCCGGACTAGCGGGGGCCAAGAGACCCAGTACTTC
CDR3aa: CASSPLRTSGGQETQYF

j_gene: TRBJ2-7
d_gene: TRBD1
abundance: .
v_gene: TRBV10-1
CDR3nt: TGCGCCAGGAATTACAGGGGTCGCTACGAGCAGTACTTC
CDR3aa: CARNYRGRYEQYF

j_gene: TRBJ1-2
d_gene: .
abundance: .
v_gene: TRBV4-3
CDR3nt: TGCGCCAGCAGCCAGGGGGAATATGGCTACACCTTC
CDR3aa: CASSQGEYGYTF

j_gene: TRBJ2-7
d_gene: TRBD1
abundance: .
v_gene: TRBV9
CDR3nt: TGTGCCAGCAGCGTGACAGGGGGCGAGCAGTACTTC
CDR3aa: CASSVTGGEQYF

j_gene: TRBJ2-3
d_gene: .
abundance: .
v_gene: TRBV6-6
CDR3nt: TGTGCCAGCAGTTATTTCGGGACAGATACGCAGTATTTT
CDR3aa: CASSYFGTDTQYF

j_gene: TRBJ1-1
d_gene: .
abundance: .
v_gene: TRBV19
CDR3nt: TGTGCCAGTAGTTTGGGACGGGACACTGAAGCTTTCTTT
CDR3aa: CASSLGRDTEAFF

j_gene: TRBJ2-3
d_gene: TRBD2
abundance: .
v_gene: TRBV27
CDR3nt: TGTGCCAGCAGCTTGGACTCAGCGGGGAACACAGATACGCAGTATTTT
CDR3aa: CASSLDSAGNTDTQYF

j_gene: TRBJ1-1
d_gene: .
abundance: .
v_gene: TRBV12-3/TRBV12-4
CDR3nt: TGTGCCAGCAGTTTCCAGGCTGAAGCTTTCTTT
CDR3aa: CASSFQAEAFF

j_gene: TRBJ1-2
d_gene: .
abundance: .
v_gene: TRBV5-1
CDR3nt: TGCGCCAGCAGCGTCGGGACTCCAGAAAACTATGGCTACACCTTC
CDR3aa: CASSVGTPENYGYTF

j_gene: TRBJ2-1
d_gene: TRBD1
abundance: .
v_gene: TRBV4-1
CDR3nt: TGCGCCAGCAGCGTCCCGGGACAGGGTGGTTACAATGAGCAGTTCTTC
CDR3aa: CASSVPGQGGYNEQFF

j_gene: TRBJ1-2
d_gene: TRBD1
abundance: .
v_gene: TRBV7-2
CDR3nt: TGTGCCAGCAGCCCCGCGGTGACAGGGTCGTCGGGCTACACCTTC
CDR3aa: CASSPAVTGSSGYTF

j_gene: TRBJ1-1
d_gene: .
abundance: .
v_gene: TRBV24-1
CDR3nt: TGTGCCACCAGTGAGGGGTTGGGCACTGAAGCTTTCTTT
CDR3aa: CATSEGLGTEAFF

j_gene: TRBJ1-5
d_gene: TRBD1
abundance: .
v_gene: TRBV6-1
CDR3nt: TGTGCCAGCAGTGAACAGGGGGCGGGTCAGCCCCAGCATTTT
CDR3aa: CASSEQGAGQPQHF

j_gene: TRBJ1-2
d_gene: .
abundance: .
v_gene: TRBV6-1
CDR3nt: TGTGCCAGCAGTGAAGACTTGCGCGCGGATGGCTACACCTTC
CDR3aa: CASSEDLRADGYTF

j_gene: TRBJ1-6
d_gene: .
abundance: few
v_gene: TRBV6-2/TRBV6-3
CDR3nt: TGTGCCAGCAGTTACCAGAGCTCCTATAATTCACCCCTCCACTTT
CDR3aa: CASSYQSSYNSPLHF

j_gene: TRBJ2-7
d_gene: .
abundance: .
v_gene: TRBV2
CDR3nt: TGTGCCAGCAGCGATGACAGCTACGAGCAGTACTTC
CDR3aa: CASSDDSYEQYF